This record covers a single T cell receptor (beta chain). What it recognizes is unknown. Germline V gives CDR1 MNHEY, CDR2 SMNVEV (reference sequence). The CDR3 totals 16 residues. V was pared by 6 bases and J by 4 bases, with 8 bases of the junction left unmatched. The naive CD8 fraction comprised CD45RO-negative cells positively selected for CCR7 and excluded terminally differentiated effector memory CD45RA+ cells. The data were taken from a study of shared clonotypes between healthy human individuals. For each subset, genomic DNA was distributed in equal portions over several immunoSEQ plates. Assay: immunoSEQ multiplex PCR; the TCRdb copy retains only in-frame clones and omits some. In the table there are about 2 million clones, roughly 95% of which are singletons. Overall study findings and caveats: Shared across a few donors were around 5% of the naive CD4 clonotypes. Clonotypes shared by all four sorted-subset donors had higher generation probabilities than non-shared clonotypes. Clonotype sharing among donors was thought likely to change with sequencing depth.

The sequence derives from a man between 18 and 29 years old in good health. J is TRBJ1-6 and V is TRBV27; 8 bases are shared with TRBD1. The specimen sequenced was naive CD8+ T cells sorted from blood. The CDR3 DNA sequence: TGTGCCAGCAGCCAGGGGGCATCGGGATATAATTCACCCCTCCACTTT. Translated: CASSQGASGYNSPLHF.